These T cell receptor beta chains were read from a single sample in a study of T-cell reconstitution after alpha-beta-depleted transplantation in children. TCRdb processed the PCR reads anew with MiXCR; each CDR3 protein has one entry. The table has around 93,000 distinct CDR3 sequences, more than 7% seen once; the top ten hold about 7%. The input for sequencing was PBMCs from the stem cell graft donor, taken from the stem cell graft. Every receptor here comes from a human donor who donated a stem cell graft to a child with congenital amegakaryocytic thrombocytopenia. Each CDR3 is given with its conserved first and last residue. Each record gives: V gene, J gene, clone size, D gene, CDR3 protein, CDR3 DNA. A D gene is named only where the DNA matches it firmly. Not every row has a clone size; where given, it reads once, few, many or a size class.

TRBV7-9	TRBJ1-4	many	TRBD1	CASSSPTGANEKLFF	TGTGCCAGCAGCTCACCGACAGGGGCTAATGAAAAACTGTTTTTT
TRBV5-1	TRBJ2-3	many	TRBD2	CASSLGSGGAGDTQYF	TGCGCCAGCAGCTTGGGTAGCGGGGGGGCCGGAGATACGCAGTATTTT
TRBV5-5	TRBJ2-1	many	TRBD2	CASIPGSGSPSYNEQFF	TGTGCCAGCATCCCCGGAAGCGGGAGTCCGAGTTACAATGAGCAGTTCTTC
TRBV29-1	TRBJ2-7	many	TRBD2	CSVEGTGTNSYEQYF	TGCAGCGTTGAAGGCACTGGGACTAACTCCTACGAGCAGTACTTC
TRBV12-3/TRBV12-4	TRBJ2-7	many	-	CASTSQDYEQYF	TGTGCCAGCACTTCACAGGACTACGAGCAGTACTTC
TRBV5-5	TRBJ1-5	-	-	CASSFGDQPQHF	TGTGCCAGCAGCTTCGGAGATCAGCCCCAGCATTTT
TRBV12-3/TRBV12-4	TRBJ2-5	many	TRBD2	CASSLGGGSGPETQYF	TGTGCCAGCAGTTTAGGGGGGGGATCTGGCCCAGAGACCCAGTACTTC
TRBV3-1	TRBJ2-1	many	TRBD2	CASSLLAGGLYNEQFF	TGTGCCAGCAGCCTCCTAGCGGGGGGCCTTTACAATGAGCAGTTCTTC
TRBV5-1	TRBJ2-1	many	TRBD1	CASSLGTGDDNEQFF	TGCGCCAGCAGCTTGGGGACAGGGGATGACAATGAGCAGTTCTTC
TRBV2	TRBJ2-6	many	-	CASSERGAKISGANVLTF	TGTGCCAGCAGTGAACGGGGGGCGAAAATCTCTGGGGCCAACGTCCTGACTTTC
TRBV18	TRBJ1-2	many	-	CASSPPANYGYTF	TGTGCCAGCTCACCTCCAGCTAACTATGGCTACACCTTC
TRBV29-1	TRBJ2-7	many	TRBD2	CSVGAGVSYEQYF	TGCAGCGTTGGAGCGGGAGTCTCCTACGAGCAGTACTTC
TRBV6-6	TRBJ2-3	many	-	CASSYTPDTQYF	TGTGCCAGCAGTTACACTCCAGATACGCAGTATTTT
TRBV15	TRBJ1-4	-	-	CAIRTDYNEKLFF	TGTGCCATCCGGACCGACTATAATGAAAAACTGTTTTTT
TRBV12-3/TRBV12-4	TRBJ2-7	many	-	CASSLNTVISEQYF	TGTGCCAGCAGTTTGAATACGGTGATAAGCGAGCAGTACTTC
TRBV4-1	TRBJ1-2	-	-	CASSQGGAHGYTF	TGCGCCAGCAGCCAAGGGGGGGCGCATGGCTACACCTTC
TRBV12-3/TRBV12-4	TRBJ1-5	few	-	CASSFLGFDQPQHF	TGTGCCAGCAGTTTCCTAGGGTTCGATCAGCCCCAGCATTTT
TRBV3-1	TRBJ1-1	many	-	CASSQGGENTEAFF	TGTGCCAGCAGCCAGGGGGGGGAGAACACTGAAGCTTTCTTT
TRBV7-8	TRBJ2-3	-	-	CASSLQGANSGDTQYF	TGTGCCAGCAGCTTACAGGGAGCAAATTCCGGGGATACGCAGTATTTT
TRBV7-2	TRBJ1-2	many	-	CASSQDSPYGYTF	TGTGCCAGCAGTCAGGACAGTCCCTATGGCTACACCTTC
TRBV10-3	TRBJ2-1	-	TRBD2	CASEETSGRSYNEQFF	TGTGCCAGTGAGGAGACTAGCGGCCGCTCCTACAATGAGCAGTTCTTC
TRBV15	TRBJ2-2	many	-	CATSLDGLNTGELFF	TGTGCCACCAGCCTTGACGGACTCAACACCGGGGAGCTGTTTTTT
TRBV5-5	TRBJ2-1	many	-	CASSLEVNEQFF	TGTGCCAGCAGCTTGGAGGTGAATGAGCAGTTCTTC
TRBV21-1	TRBJ1-2	many	-	CASSPGGGGYTF	TGTGCCAGCAGCCCTGGAGGTGGCGGCTACACCTTC
TRBV7-2	TRBJ2-5	many	TRBD2	CASSLEGGKTQYF	TGTGCCAGCAGCTTAGAGGGAGGGAAGACCCAGTACTTC
TRBV15	TRBJ2-1	many	-	CATSRDEGYNEQFF	TGTGCCACCAGCAGAGATGAAGGGTACAATGAGCAGTTCTTC
TRBV7-3	TRBJ2-1	many	TRBD2	CARGGHARLAGAYNEQFF	TGTGCCAGGGGGGGGCACGCACGACTAGCGGGAGCTTACAATGAGCAGTTCTTC
TRBV5-6	TRBJ2-7	many	TRBD2	CASSSSGQSSYEQYF	TGTGCCAGCAGCTCTAGCGGCCAGAGCTCCTACGAGCAGTACTTC
TRBV10-2	TRBJ2-1	many	-	CASSDMNNEQFF	TGCGCCAGCAGTGACATGAACAATGAGCAGTTCTTC
TRBV12-3/TRBV12-4	TRBJ1-2	many	-	CASSLSPTSGYTF	TGTGCCAGCAGTTTATCCCCTACGAGTGGCTACACCTTC
TRBV5-4	TRBJ1-1	many	-	CASSPPEGGLNTEAFF	TGTGCCAGCAGCCCGCCCGAGGGGGGCTTAAACACTGAAGCTTTCTTT
TRBV4-2	TRBJ2-2	many	TRBD1	CASSQEGTGALFGELFF	TGTGCCAGCAGCCAAGAAGGGACAGGGGCCTTATTCGGGGAGCTGTTTTTT
TRBV4-1	TRBJ2-1	many	TRBD2	CASSQPGLAYNEQFF	TGCGCCAGCAGCCAACCGGGACTAGCTTACAATGAGCAGTTCTTC
TRBV28	TRBJ2-5	many	-	CASSLSGGQETQYF	TGTGCCAGCAGTTTATCCGGAGGCCAAGAGACCCAGTACTTC
TRBV3-1	TRBJ1-2	many	-	CASSRRQRLTEGGYTF	TGTGCCAGCAGCCGCCGACAGAGGCTCACAGAAGGTGGCTACACCTTC
TRBV20-1	TRBJ1-2	many	-	CSGSGEGYGYTF	TGCAGTGGTTCCGGGGAAGGCTATGGCTACACCTTC
TRBV7-6	TRBJ2-5	many	-	CASTPKGGGPQETQYF	TGTGCCAGCACCCCCAAGGGGGGGGGCCCACAAGAGACCCAGTACTTC
TRBV11-2	TRBJ1-2	-	-	CASSLDATGAAGYTF	TGTGCCAGCAGCTTAGACGCGACGGGCGCGGCTGGCTACACCTTC
TRBV5-1	TRBJ2-3	many	TRBD2	CASSLGSSGTTDTQYF	TGCGCCAGCAGCTTGGGATCTAGCGGGACCACAGATACGCAGTATTTT
TRBV10-3	TRBJ1-2	many	-	CAISDLSSLVSGYTF	TGTGCCATCAGTGACCTATCTTCACTGGTCTCCGGCTACACCTTC
TRBV6-2/TRBV6-3	TRBJ1-6	many	TRBD1	CASRSRNDRGRDSPLHF	TGTGCCAGCAGATCACGTAACGACAGGGGTAGGGATTCACCCCTCCACTTT
TRBV5-1	TRBJ2-7	-	-	CASSSSFPRIGFYEQYF	TGCGCCAGCAGCTCAAGCTTTCCCAGGATCGGATTCTACGAGCAGTACTTC
TRBV20-1	TRBJ2-2	many	TRBD1	CSAISGGSTGELFF	TGCAGTGCAATCTCAGGGGGCTCAACCGGGGAGCTGTTTTTT
TRBV6-2/TRBV6-3	TRBJ1-6	few	-	CATHLTQVHSPLHF	TGTGCCACCCATCTAACCCAGGTTCATTCACCCCTCCACTTT
TRBV12-3/TRBV12-4	TRBJ1-5	many	-	CASSELPNQPQHF	TGTGCCAGCAGTGAACTTCCTAATCAGCCCCAGCATTTT
TRBV18	TRBJ2-1	many	TRBD2	CASSPVSTSVRNEQFF	TGTGCCAGCTCCCCCGTGAGTACTAGCGTTCGGAATGAGCAGTTCTTC
TRBV7-8	TRBJ2-5	many	-	CASSLAAPSVGQETQYF	TGTGCCAGCAGCTTAGCCGCTCCGTCTGTGGGGCAAGAGACCCAGTACTTC
TRBV20-1	TRBJ2-1	many	TRBD1	CSARSHGDRAYNEQFF	TGCAGTGCTAGATCGCACGGTGACAGGGCCTACAATGAGCAGTTCTTC